Shown below are 7 T cell receptor beta chains from a single sample sequenced in a study of regulatory T cells in long-lasting Graves disease. Regarding time point: newly diagnosed GD, antithyroid drugs for less than 3 months. RNA isolated from PBMCs was used to make the TCR library. According to the study, TCR beta libraries were built with iRepertoire HTBI primers and CDR3-region Arm-PCR. Each CDR3 protein gets one entry after TCRdb re-called the multiplex PCR reads with MiXCR. Of about 460,000 distinct CDR3 sequences detected, around 15% appear once; the ten largest clones hold roughly 18%. The same specimen was also included in a second study, on T cells in Graves' hyperthyroidism and ophthalmopathy.

This material consisted of peripheral blood mononuclear cells (PBMCs), taken at new diagnosis, from a patient treated with antithyroid drugs. The receptors here all came from a woman between 45 and 60 years old with Graves disease.

This clonotype appeared many times. V gene TRBV24-1 combines with J gene TRBJ2-1; D remains unclear. In germline, CDR1 is KGHDR, CDR2 SFDVKD. Trimming stripped 5 bases from V and 0 bases from J, with 4 bases between. The CDR3 totals 13 residues. Written as DNA, the CDR3 is TGTGCCACCAGTGTGAGCTCCTACAATGAGCAGTTCTTC. This gives the protein CATSVSSYNEQFF.

In its sample, this clonotype was seen many times. In nucleotides, the CDR3 is TGTGCCAGCAGTTTCTTTAGCGGGACCTACAATGAGCAGTTCTTC. The encoded protein is CASSFFSGTYNEQFF. The V and J genes are TRBV12-3 or TRBV12-4 and TRBJ2-1; 8 bases line up with TRBD2. With V trimmed by 3 bases and J by 2 bases, 3 bases remained unmatched. CDR3 length equals 15 residues.

The chain is built from TRBV6-5 and TRBJ2-7; perhaps TRBD1 as D (5 bases). This CDR3 contains 14 residues. Per the germline V gene, CDR1 is MNHEY and CDR2 is SVGAGI. The V and J ends lost 2 bases and 3 bases respectively, with 11 bases between them. CDR3 residues: CASSYDRTNYEQYF. Written as DNA, the CDR3 is TGTGCCAGCAGTTACGATCGGACAAACTACGAGCAGTACTTC.

The chain combines TRBV7-9 with TRBJ2-2; D unresolved. The CDR3 length is 15 residues. The germline V and J ends were trimmed by 2 bases and 4 bases, with 11 bases remaining between them. The germline V gene encodes CDR1 SEHNR and CDR2 FQNEAQ (reference sequence). The CDR3 protein is CASSLLKQPTGELFF. CDR3 nucleotide sequence: TGTGCCAGCAGCTTATTAAAACAGCCCACCGGGGAGCTGTTTTTT. Drawing the rest from reference TRBV7-9 and TRBJ2-2, the complete variable domain is DTGVSQNPRHKITKRGQNVTFRCDPISEHNRLYWYRQTLGQGPEFLTYFQNEAQLEKSRLLSDRFSAERPKGSFSTLEIQRTEQGDSAMYLCASSLLKQPTGELFFGEGSRLTVL.

This clonotype was seen repeatedly, ten times or more. This chain connects TRBV20-1 to TRBJ2-7; perhaps TRBD2 as D (6 bases). The CDR3 runs to 16 residues. CDR1 is DFQATT, CDR2 SNEGSKA, per germline (reference sequence). The V end was cut by 1 base, the J end by 1 base, with 17 bases between. The CDR3 is CSARVFPGRISYEQYF. The CDR3 DNA is TGCAGTGCTAGAGTCTTTCCAGGGAGGATATCCTACGAGCAGTACTTC.

This clonotype came up many times. This sequence joins TRBV3-1 and TRBJ2-1; 10 nucleotides line up with TRBD2. The junction had 5 bases not matched to a gene; V was cut back by 0 bases and J by 9 bases. Germline lookup yields CDR1 LGHDT and CDR2 YNNKEL (reference sequence). The length of the CDR3 is 15 residues. The CDR3 region is CASSQDSSGSGEQFF. In nucleotides, the CDR3 is TGTGCCAGCAGCCAAGATTCTAGCGGGAGTGGTGAGCAGTTCTTC.

Many counts were recorded for this clonotype. The rearrangement uses TRBV20-1 and TRBJ2-3; no reliable D call. V gave up 1 base and J gave up 0 bases, with 5 bases separating them. The CDR3 has 13 amino acids. The V gene's germline CDR1 is DFQATT and CDR2 SNEGSKA (reference sequence). The CDR3: CSARVASTDTQYF. CDR3 sequence (DNA): TGCAGTGCTAGAGTAGCTAGCACAGATACGCAGTATTTT.